Listed below are T cell receptor beta chains from one sample, sequenced in a study of cytomegalovirus exposure and HLA in healthy donors. Libraries were prepared by immunoSEQ multiplex PCR; TCRdb keeps only in-frame clonotypes and omits some of them. This table has 200,000 to 250,000 clones, 70% to 80% appearing once. The specimen sequenced was PBMCs. These receptors came from a man aged 35-49 years in good health and CMV-seronegative. Both conserved end residues are part of each CDR3. A D gene is named only where the DNA matches it firmly. Clone size is given for some rows only: seen once, a few or many times, or a class if the clone is expanded.

d_call: -
v_call: TRBV7-2
clone_size: once
j_call: TRBJ1-6
cdr3_nt: TGTGCCAGCAGCCCCCGAGGACAGAGCTCCTATAATTCACCCCTCCACTTT
cdr3_aa: CASSPRGQSSYNSPLHF

d_call: TRBD1
v_call: TRBV7-8
clone_size: -
j_call: TRBJ1-6
cdr3_nt: TGTGCCAGCAGCCCACGGACAGGGCGTAAACCCCTCCACTTT
cdr3_aa: CASSPRTGRKPLHF

d_call: -
v_call: TRBV28
clone_size: -
j_call: TRBJ1-1
cdr3_nt: TGTGCCAGCATGGGGCAGGATCGTGAAGCTTTCTTT
cdr3_aa: CASMGQDREAFF

d_call: -
v_call: TRBV5-6
clone_size: few
j_call: TRBJ1-1
cdr3_nt: TGTGCCAGCAGCTTTCCGGGGGTTTTACAAGCTTTCTTT
cdr3_aa: CASSFPGVLQAFF

d_call: TRBD2
v_call: TRBV2
clone_size: -
j_call: TRBJ2-1
cdr3_nt: TGTGCCAGCAGTGAACTAAAAGGGACTAGCGGGGGGTATCCTAGTGAGCAGTTCTTC
cdr3_aa: CASSELKGTSGGYPSEQFF

d_call: -
v_call: TRBV4-2
clone_size: -
j_call: TRBJ2-5
cdr3_nt: TGTGCCAGCAGCCAAGATTTTAAGGGGGGGGGCCGAGTCGAGACCCAGTACTTC
cdr3_aa: CASSQDFKGGGRVETQYF

d_call: -
v_call: TRBV6-5
clone_size: -
j_call: TRBJ2-1
cdr3_nt: TGTGCCAGCAGTTACTCGAGTGTAGGTAGCTTAGGGCAGTTCTTC
cdr3_aa: CASSYSSVGSLGQFF

d_call: TRBD2
v_call: TRBV7-2
clone_size: few
j_call: TRBJ2-1
cdr3_nt: TGTGCCAGCAGGCTTGGAGGGTCTAGCGGCAATGAGCAGTTCTTC
cdr3_aa: CASRLGGSSGNEQFF

d_call: -
v_call: TRBV4-2
clone_size: -
j_call: TRBJ1-2
cdr3_nt: TGTGCCAGCAGCCAAGATATGAACTATGGCTACACCTTC
cdr3_aa: CASSQDMNYGYTF

d_call: -
v_call: TRBV27
clone_size: -
j_call: TRBJ1-1
cdr3_nt: TGTGCCAGCAGTTTACTCGGACAGCCTGAAGCTTTCTTT
cdr3_aa: CASSLLGQPEAFF

d_call: -
v_call: TRBV29-1
clone_size: -
j_call: TRBJ2-7
cdr3_nt: TGCAGCATGACAAGGGGTAACCCCTACTCCTACGAGCAGTACTTC
cdr3_aa: CSMTRGNPYSYEQYF

d_call: -
v_call: TRBV2
clone_size: -
j_call: TRBJ2-5
cdr3_nt: TGTGCCAGCAGTGAACCCAGGGAGGAAATGGGTCAAGAGACCCAGTACTTC
cdr3_aa: CASSEPREEMGQETQYF

d_call: TRBD2
v_call: TRBV18
clone_size: -
j_call: TRBJ2-7
cdr3_nt: TGTGCCAGCTCACCACCGTCACCCGGGACTAGCGGGAAAAACTACGAGCAGTACTTC
cdr3_aa: CASSPPSPGTSGKNYEQYF

d_call: -
v_call: TRBV4-2
clone_size: -
j_call: TRBJ2-1
cdr3_nt: TGTGCCAGCAGCCAAGCTCCCCGGACTTCCTACAATGAGCAGTTCTTC
cdr3_aa: CASSQAPRTSYNEQFF

d_call: TRBD2
v_call: TRBV9
clone_size: -
j_call: TRBJ2-1
cdr3_nt: TGTGCCAGCAGCGTAGGGGGACGACTAGCGGGAGGGCAAAACAATGAGCAGTTCTTC
cdr3_aa: CASSVGGRLAGGQNNEQFF

d_call: TRBD1
v_call: TRBV27
clone_size: -
j_call: TRBJ2-2
cdr3_nt: TGTGCCAGCAGTCAGGACAGGGGTGACACCGGGGAGCTGTTTTTT
cdr3_aa: CASSQDRGDTGELFF

d_call: -
v_call: TRBV29-1
clone_size: -
j_call: TRBJ1-2
cdr3_nt: TGCAGCGTCAACAGGGATCGGAACTATGGCTACACCTTC
cdr3_aa: CSVNRDRNYGYTF

d_call: -
v_call: TRBV4-1
clone_size: -
j_call: TRBJ1-3
cdr3_nt: TGCGCCAGCAGCCAACAGGCTACCTCTGGAAACACCATATATTTT
cdr3_aa: CASSQQATSGNTIYF

d_call: -
v_call: TRBV4-3
clone_size: -
j_call: TRBJ2-3
cdr3_nt: TGCGCCAGCAGCCAAGGGGCTCGGGGTACGCAGTATTTT
cdr3_aa: CASSQGARGTQYF

d_call: -
v_call: TRBV27
clone_size: -
j_call: TRBJ2-7
cdr3_nt: TGTGCCAGCAGCCTCCTCTACGAGCAGTACTTC
cdr3_aa: CASSLLYEQYF

d_call: -
v_call: TRBV27
clone_size: -
j_call: TRBJ2-7
cdr3_nt: TGTGCCAGCAGTTCCCGTGCCCGGGGGAATTTACCCTACGAGCAGTACTTC
cdr3_aa: CASSSRARGNLPYEQYF

d_call: TRBD2
v_call: TRBV9
clone_size: -
j_call: TRBJ2-3
cdr3_nt: TGTGCCAGCAGCGTCGGGACTAGCGGCACAGATACGCAGTATTTT
cdr3_aa: CASSVGTSGTDTQYF

d_call: TRBD2
v_call: TRBV7-2
clone_size: -
j_call: TRBJ2-1
cdr3_nt: TGTGCCAGCAGCTTAGGACTAGCGAGGCACAATGAGCAGTTCTTC
cdr3_aa: CASSLGLARHNEQFF

d_call: TRBD2
v_call: TRBV19
clone_size: -
j_call: TRBJ2-1
cdr3_nt: TGTGCCAGTAGTATAGGCCTTGTGCAGGCTAGCGGGAACAATGAGCAGTTCTTC
cdr3_aa: CASSIGLVQASGNNEQFF

d_call: -
v_call: TRBV7-8
clone_size: -
j_call: TRBJ1-1
cdr3_nt: TGTGCCAGCGGGGGCAATACTAACACTGAAGCTTTCTTT
cdr3_aa: CASGGNTNTEAFF

d_call: TRBD1
v_call: TRBV28
clone_size: -
j_call: TRBJ1-5
cdr3_nt: TGTGCCAGCAGGGTTCGAATTTTTAGGGACAGGGGGCATGGGAATCAGCCCCAGCATTTT
cdr3_aa: CASRVRIFRDRGHGNQPQHF

d_call: -
v_call: TRBV11-3
clone_size: -
j_call: TRBJ1-3
cdr3_nt: TGTGCCAGCAGCTTAGAGGAAACAGGAGTCTCTGGAAACACCATATATTTT
cdr3_aa: CASSLEETGVSGNTIYF

d_call: -
v_call: TRBV15
clone_size: few
j_call: TRBJ1-3
cdr3_nt: TGTGCCACCAGCAGAGACAGGAACACCATATATTTT
cdr3_aa: CATSRDRNTIYF

d_call: -
v_call: TRBV9
clone_size: -
j_call: TRBJ2-3
cdr3_nt: TGTGCCAGCAGCAAAAGAGGGGGAGGGGCAGATACGCAGTATTTT
cdr3_aa: CASSKRGGGADTQYF

d_call: TRBD1
v_call: TRBV7-8
clone_size: -
j_call: TRBJ1-1
cdr3_nt: TGTGCCAGCAGCCCCCGGACAGGGTCACGGCTCGTCGCTGAAGCTTTCTTT
cdr3_aa: CASSPRTGSRLVAEAFF

d_call: -
v_call: TRBV5-1
clone_size: -
j_call: TRBJ2-7
cdr3_nt: TGCGCCAGCAGCTCGGAGGATGTGGGCGCGTCCTACGAGCAGTACTTC
cdr3_aa: CASSSEDVGASYEQYF

d_call: TRBD2
v_call: TRBV9
clone_size: -
j_call: TRBJ2-5
cdr3_nt: TGTGCCAGCAGCCCGATGGAGACTAGCGTCGGGACCCAGTACTTC
cdr3_aa: CASSPMETSVGTQYF

d_call: -
v_call: TRBV5-1
clone_size: -
j_call: TRBJ2-3
cdr3_nt: TGCGCCAGCAGCTTGAGGCAGGGGACAGATACGCAGTATTTT
cdr3_aa: CASSLRQGTDTQYF

d_call: -
v_call: TRBV4-1
clone_size: -
j_call: TRBJ2-3
cdr3_nt: TGCGCCAGCAGCCAAGATAGGGGGTTTAATACGCAGTATTTT
cdr3_aa: CASSQDRGFNTQYF

d_call: -
v_call: TRBV6-1
clone_size: -
j_call: TRBJ2-4
cdr3_nt: TGTGCCAGCCGCAGCAAAAACATTCAGTACTTC
cdr3_aa: CASRSKNIQYF

d_call: TRBD1
v_call: TRBV9
clone_size: -
j_call: TRBJ1-2
cdr3_nt: TGTGCCAGCAGCGGACAGGGTGGAGGTAACTATGGCTACACCTTC
cdr3_aa: CASSGQGGGNYGYTF

d_call: TRBD2
v_call: TRBV7-9
clone_size: -
j_call: TRBJ2-1
cdr3_nt: TGTGCCAGCAGCCCCACTAGCGGGAGTTCCCTCAATGAGCAGTTCTTC
cdr3_aa: CASSPTSGSSLNEQFF

d_call: TRBD1
v_call: TRBV19
clone_size: -
j_call: TRBJ2-5
cdr3_nt: TGTGCCAGTAGTCCCGGGACAGGGCGACGGGAGACCCAGTACTTC
cdr3_aa: CASSPGTGRRETQYF

d_call: -
v_call: TRBV4-3
clone_size: -
j_call: TRBJ1-1
cdr3_nt: TGCGCCAGCAGCCAAGAGGGCTCGAGGAACACTGAAGCTTTCTTT
cdr3_aa: CASSQEGSRNTEAFF

d_call: TRBD2
v_call: TRBV6-5
clone_size: -
j_call: TRBJ2-3
cdr3_nt: TGTGCCAGCAGACGAGCGGGAATACTCACAGATACGCAGTATTTT
cdr3_aa: CASRRAGILTDTQYF